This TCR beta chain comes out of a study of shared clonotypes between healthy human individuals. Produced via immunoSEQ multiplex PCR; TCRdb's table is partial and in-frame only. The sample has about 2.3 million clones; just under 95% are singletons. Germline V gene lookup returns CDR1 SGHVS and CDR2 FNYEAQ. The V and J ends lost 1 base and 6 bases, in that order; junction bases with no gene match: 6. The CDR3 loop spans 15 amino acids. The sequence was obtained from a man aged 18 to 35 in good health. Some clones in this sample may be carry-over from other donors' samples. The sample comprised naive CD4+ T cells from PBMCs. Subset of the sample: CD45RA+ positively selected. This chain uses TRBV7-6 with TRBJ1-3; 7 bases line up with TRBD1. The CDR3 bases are TGTGCCAGCAGCTTAGGACAGGGAGGATTAAACACCATATATTTT. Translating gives CASSLGQGGLNTIYF.